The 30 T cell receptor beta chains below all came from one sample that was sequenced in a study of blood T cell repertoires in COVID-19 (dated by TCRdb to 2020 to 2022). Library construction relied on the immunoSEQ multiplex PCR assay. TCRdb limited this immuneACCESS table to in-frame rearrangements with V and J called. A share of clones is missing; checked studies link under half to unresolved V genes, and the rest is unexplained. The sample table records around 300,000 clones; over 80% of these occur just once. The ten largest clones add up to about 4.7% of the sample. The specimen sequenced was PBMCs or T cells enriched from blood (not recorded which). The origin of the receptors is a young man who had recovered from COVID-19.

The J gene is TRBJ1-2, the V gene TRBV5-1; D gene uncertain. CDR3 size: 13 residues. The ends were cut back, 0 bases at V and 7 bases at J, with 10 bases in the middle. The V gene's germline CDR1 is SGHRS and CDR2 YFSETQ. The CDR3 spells CASSLAGRSGYTF. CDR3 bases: TGCGCCAGCAGCTTGGCGGGTAGGAGTGGCTACACCTTC.

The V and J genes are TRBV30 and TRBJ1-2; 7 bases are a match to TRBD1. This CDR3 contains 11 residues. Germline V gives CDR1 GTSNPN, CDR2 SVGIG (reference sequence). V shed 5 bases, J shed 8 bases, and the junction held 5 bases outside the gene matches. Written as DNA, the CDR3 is TGTGCCTGGGCGACAGGGCCAGGCTACACCTTC. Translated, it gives CAWATGPGYTF.

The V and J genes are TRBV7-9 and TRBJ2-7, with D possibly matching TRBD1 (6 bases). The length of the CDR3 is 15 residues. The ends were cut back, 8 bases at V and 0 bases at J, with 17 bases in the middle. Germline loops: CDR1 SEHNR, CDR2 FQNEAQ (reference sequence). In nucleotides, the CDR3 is TGTGCCAGCGGCGGCGGATGGACAGCCTCCTACGAGCAGTACTTC. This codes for CASGGGWTASYEQYF.

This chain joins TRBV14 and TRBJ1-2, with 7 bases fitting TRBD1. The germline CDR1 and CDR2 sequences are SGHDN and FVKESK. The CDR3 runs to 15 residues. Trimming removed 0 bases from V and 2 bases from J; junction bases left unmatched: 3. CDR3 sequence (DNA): TGTGCCAGCAGCCAAGATAAGGGGGCCAACTATGGCTACACCTTC. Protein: CASSQDKGANYGYTF. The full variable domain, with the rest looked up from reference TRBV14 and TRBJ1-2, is EAGVTQFPSHSVIEKGQTVTLRCDPISGHDNLYWYRRVMGKEIKFLLHFVKESKQDESGMPNNRFLAERTGGTYSTLKVQPAELEDSGVYFCASSQDKGANYGYTFGSGTRLTVV.

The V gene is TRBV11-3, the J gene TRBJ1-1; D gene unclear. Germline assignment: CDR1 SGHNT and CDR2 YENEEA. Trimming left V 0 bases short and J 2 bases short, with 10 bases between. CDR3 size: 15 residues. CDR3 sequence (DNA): TGTGCCAGCAGCTTAGATGGGAGAAAAAACACTGAAGCTTTCTTT. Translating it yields CASSLDGRKNTEAFF.

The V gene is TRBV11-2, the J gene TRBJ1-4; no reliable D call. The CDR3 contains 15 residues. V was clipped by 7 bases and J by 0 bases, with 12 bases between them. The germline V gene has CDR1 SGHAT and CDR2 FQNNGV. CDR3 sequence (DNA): TGTGCCAGCACCCTATCCGGGGCAACTAATGAAAAACTGTTTTTT. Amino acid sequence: CASTLSGATNEKLFF.

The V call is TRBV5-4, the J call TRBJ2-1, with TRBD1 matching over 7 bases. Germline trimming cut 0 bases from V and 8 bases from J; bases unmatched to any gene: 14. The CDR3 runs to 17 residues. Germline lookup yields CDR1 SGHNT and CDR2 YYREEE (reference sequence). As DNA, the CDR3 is TGTGCCAGCAGCTTGGAAGGTAGTGACAGGGAAGGAGATGAGCAGTTCTTC. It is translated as CASSLEGSDREGDEQFF.

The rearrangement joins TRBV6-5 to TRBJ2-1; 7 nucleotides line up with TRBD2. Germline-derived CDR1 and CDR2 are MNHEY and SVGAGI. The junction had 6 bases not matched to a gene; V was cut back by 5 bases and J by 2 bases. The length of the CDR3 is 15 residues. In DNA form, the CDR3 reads TGTGCCAGCAGTCCGGGGGGTTTCCCCTACAATGAGCAGTTCTTC. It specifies CASSPGGFPYNEQFF.

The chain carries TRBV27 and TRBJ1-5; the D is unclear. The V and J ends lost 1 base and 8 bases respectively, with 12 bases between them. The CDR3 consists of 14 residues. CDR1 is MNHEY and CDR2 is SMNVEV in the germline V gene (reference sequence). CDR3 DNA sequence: TGTGCCAGCAGTTTATGGCCAGGTAATGAGCCCCAGCATTTT. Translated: CASSLWPGNEPQHF.

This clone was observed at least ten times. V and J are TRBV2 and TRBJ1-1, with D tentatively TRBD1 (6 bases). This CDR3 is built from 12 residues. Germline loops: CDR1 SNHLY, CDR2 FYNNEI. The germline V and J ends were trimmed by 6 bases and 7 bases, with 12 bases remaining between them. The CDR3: CASRQGLDEAFF. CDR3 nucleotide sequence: TGTGCCAGCAGACAGGGTTTGGATGAAGCTTTCTTT.

The DNA of the CDR3 is TGTGCCAGCAGGCGGGAACAGACAGATACGCAGTATTTT. Residues: CASRREQTDTQYF. J is TRBJ2-3 and V is TRBV12-3 or TRBV12-4; the D gene is possibly TRBD2 (6 bases). V was cut by 6 bases and J by 3 bases, with 10 bases left in between. The CDR3 is 13 residues long.

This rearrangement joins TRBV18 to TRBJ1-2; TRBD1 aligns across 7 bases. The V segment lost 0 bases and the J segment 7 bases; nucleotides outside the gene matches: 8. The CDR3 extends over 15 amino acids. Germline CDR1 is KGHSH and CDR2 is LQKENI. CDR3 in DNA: TGTGCCAGCTCACCACCGGGACAGCCTACGAGTGGCTACACCTTC. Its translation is CASSPPGQPTSGYTF.

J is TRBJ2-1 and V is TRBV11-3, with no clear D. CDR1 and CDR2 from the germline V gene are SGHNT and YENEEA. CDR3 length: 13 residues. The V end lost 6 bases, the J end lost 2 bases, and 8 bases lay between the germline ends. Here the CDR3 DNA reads TGTGCCAGCAGTGCAGGCACCTACAATGAGCAGTTCTTC. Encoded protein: CASSAGTYNEQFF.

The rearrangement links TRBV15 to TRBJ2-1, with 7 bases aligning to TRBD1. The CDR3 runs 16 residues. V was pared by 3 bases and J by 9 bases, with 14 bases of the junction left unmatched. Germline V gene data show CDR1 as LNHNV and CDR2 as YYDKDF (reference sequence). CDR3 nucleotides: TGTGCCACCAGCAGCGCCCCGGGACACAGGGGATTTGAGCAGTTCTTC. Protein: CATSSAPGHRGFEQFF.

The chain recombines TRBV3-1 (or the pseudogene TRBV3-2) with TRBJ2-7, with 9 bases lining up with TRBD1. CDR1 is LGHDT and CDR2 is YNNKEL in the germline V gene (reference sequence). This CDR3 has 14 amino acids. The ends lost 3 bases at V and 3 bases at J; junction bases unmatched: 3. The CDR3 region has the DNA TGTGCCAGCAGCCACTTGACAGGGGGCTACGAGCAGTACTTC. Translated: CASSHLTGGYEQYF.

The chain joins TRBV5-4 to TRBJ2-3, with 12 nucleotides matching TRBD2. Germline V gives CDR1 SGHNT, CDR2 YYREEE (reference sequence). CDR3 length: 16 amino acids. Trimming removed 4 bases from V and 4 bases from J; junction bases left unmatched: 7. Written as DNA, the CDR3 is TGTGCCAGCAGCGACAAGACTAGCGGGGGTGCAGATACGCAGTATTTT. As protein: CASSDKTSGGADTQYF.

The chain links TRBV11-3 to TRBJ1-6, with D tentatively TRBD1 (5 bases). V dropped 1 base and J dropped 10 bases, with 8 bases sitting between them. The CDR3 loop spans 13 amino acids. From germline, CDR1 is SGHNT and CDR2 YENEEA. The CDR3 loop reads CASSLGGESPLHF. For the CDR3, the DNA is TGTGCCAGCAGCTTAGGGGGGGAATCACCCCTCCACTTT.

CDR3 loop: CASSLGGEQFF. CDR3 DNA: TGTGCCAGCAGTCTTGGCGGGGAGCAGTTCTTC. The V gene is TRBV12-3 or TRBV12-4, the J gene TRBJ2-1; TRBD2 is a possible D gene (5 bases). Trimming removed 5 bases from V and 10 bases from J, with 9 bases in between. The CDR3 totals 11 residues.

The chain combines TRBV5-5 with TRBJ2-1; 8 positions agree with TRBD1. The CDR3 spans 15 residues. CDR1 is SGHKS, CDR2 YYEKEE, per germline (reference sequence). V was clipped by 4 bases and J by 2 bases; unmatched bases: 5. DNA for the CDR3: TGTGCCAGCAGCCAAAGACAGGGGCCCTACAATGAGCAGTTCTTC. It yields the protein CASSQRQGPYNEQFF.

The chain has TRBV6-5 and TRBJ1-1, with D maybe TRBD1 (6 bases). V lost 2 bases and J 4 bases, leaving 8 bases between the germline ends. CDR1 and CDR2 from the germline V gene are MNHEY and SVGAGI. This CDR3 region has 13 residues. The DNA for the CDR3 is TGTGCCAGCAGTTACGTAGGGGGCACTGAAGCTTTCTTT. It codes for CASSYVGGTEAFF.

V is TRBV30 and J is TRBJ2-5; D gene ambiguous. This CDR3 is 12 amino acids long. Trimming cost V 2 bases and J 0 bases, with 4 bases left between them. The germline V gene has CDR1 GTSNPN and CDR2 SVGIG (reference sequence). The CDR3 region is CAWSSYQETQYF. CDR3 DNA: TGTGCCTGGAGTTCCTACCAAGAGACCCAGTACTTC.

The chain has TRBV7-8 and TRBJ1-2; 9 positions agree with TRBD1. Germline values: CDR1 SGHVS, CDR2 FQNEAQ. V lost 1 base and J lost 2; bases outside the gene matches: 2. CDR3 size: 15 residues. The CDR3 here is CASSLDGQGNYGYTF. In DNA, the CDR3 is TGTGCCAGCAGCTTAGATGGACAGGGGAACTATGGCTACACCTTC.

In DNA form, the CDR3 reads TGTGCCAGTAGTATAACGGGGAGGAGGACTGAAGCTTTCTTT. Its translation: CASSITGRRTEAFF. V is TRBV19 and J is TRBJ1-1; D uncertain. Looked up from germline, CDR1 is LNHDA and CDR2 is SQIVND (reference sequence). The V end was cut by 2 bases, the J end by 5 bases, with 12 bases between. The CDR3 extends over 14 amino acids.

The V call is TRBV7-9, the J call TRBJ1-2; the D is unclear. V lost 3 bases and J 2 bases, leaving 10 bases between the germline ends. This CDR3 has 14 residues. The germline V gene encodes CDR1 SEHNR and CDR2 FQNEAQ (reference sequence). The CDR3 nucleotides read TGTGCCAGCAGCTTCGAAATAGCGAACTATGGCTACACCTTC. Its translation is CASSFEIANYGYTF.

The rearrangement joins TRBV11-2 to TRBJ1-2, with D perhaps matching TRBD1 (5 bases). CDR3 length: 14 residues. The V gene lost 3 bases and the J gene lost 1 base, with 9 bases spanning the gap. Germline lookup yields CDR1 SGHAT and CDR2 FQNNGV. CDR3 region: CASSFGGYNYGYTF. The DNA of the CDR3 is TGTGCCAGCAGCTTTGGGGGGTATAACTATGGCTACACCTTC. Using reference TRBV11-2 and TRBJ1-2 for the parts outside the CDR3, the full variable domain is EAGVAQSPRYKIIEKRQSVAFWCNPISGHATLYWYQQILGQGPKLLIQFQNNGVVDDSQLPKDRFSAERLKGVDSTLKIQPAKLEDSAVYLCASSFGGYNYGYTFGSGTRLTVV.

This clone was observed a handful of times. The chain's CDR3 is CATIYSRTGVRDTEAFF. In DNA, the CDR3 is TGTGCCACCATCTATAGCAGGACAGGGGTTCGGGACACTGAAGCTTTCTTT. The rearrangement uses TRBV28 and TRBJ1-1; 9 nucleotides agree with TRBD1. V lost 10 bases to trimming and J lost 3 bases; unmatched junction nucleotides: 18. Germline V gene lookup returns CDR1 MDHEN and CDR2 SYDVKM. The CDR3 contains 17 residues.

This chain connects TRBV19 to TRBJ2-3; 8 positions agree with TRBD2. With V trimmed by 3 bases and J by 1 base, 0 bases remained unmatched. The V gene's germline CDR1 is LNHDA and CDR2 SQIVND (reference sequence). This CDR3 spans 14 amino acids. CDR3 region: CASSMTSGTDTQYF. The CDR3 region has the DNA TGTGCCAGTAGTATGACTAGCGGCACAGATACGCAGTATTTT.

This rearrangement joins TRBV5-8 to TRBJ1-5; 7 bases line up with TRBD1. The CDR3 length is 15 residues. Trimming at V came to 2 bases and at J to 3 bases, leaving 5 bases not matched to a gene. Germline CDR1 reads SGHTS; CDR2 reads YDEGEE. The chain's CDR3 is CASSFGQVDNQPQHF. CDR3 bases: TGTGCCAGCAGCTTTGGACAGGTCGACAATCAGCCCCAGCATTTT. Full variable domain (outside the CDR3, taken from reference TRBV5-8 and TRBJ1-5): EAGVTQSPTHLIKTRGQQATLRCSPISGHTSVYWYQQALGLGLQFLLWYDEGEERNRGNFPPRFSGRQFPNYSSELNVNALELEDSALYLCASSFGQVDNQPQHFGDGTRLSIL.

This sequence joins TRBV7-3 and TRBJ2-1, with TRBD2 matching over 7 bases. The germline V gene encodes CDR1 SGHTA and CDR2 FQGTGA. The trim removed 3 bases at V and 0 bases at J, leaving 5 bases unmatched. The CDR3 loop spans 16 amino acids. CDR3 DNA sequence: TGTGCCAGCAGCTTCTTCGGGGGGAGCTCCTACAATGAGCAGTTCTTC. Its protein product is CASSFFGGSSYNEQFF. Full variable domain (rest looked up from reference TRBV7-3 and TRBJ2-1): GAGVSQTPSNKVTEKGKYVELRCDPISGHTALYWYRQSLGQGPEFLIYFQGTGAADDSGLPNDRFFAVRPEGSVSTLKIQRTERGDSAVYLCASSFFGGSSYNEQFFGPGTRLTVL.

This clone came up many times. The CDR3 coding sequence is TGCGCCAGCAGCTTGGACGGGACAGCTAATTCACCCCTCCACTTT. Protein product: CASSLDGTANSPLHF. This chain joins TRBV5-1 and TRBJ1-6; 7 bases fit TRBD1. Trimming at V came to 0 bases and at J to 6 bases, leaving 3 bases not matched to a gene. The length of the CDR3 is 15 residues. CDR1 and CDR2 (germline): SGHRS, YFSETQ.